The 23 T cell receptor beta chains below all came from one sample that was sequenced in a study of T cell changes during pregnancy in multiple sclerosis. The assay was immunoSEQ multiplex PCR, and TCRdb's table has in-frame clones only and misses some. The sample has about 68,000 clones, about 89% seen once. This sample comprised peripheral blood, obtained in the second trimester of pregnancy. The receptors shown here come from a female donor with multiple sclerosis, enrolled in a pregnancy study.

The chain recombines TRBV19 with TRBJ1-5; no definite D call. Between the trimmed V and J ends, which lost 4 bases and 0 bases, there was a span of 7 bases. CDR1 and CDR2 from the germline V gene are LNHDA and SQIVND (reference sequence). CDR3 length: 14 amino acids. The CDR3 nucleotides read TGTGCCAGTAGTACCAGTCTTAGCAATCAGCCCCAGCATTTT. Translated: CASSTSLSNQPQHF.

The V call is TRBV18, the J call TRBJ1-2; 11 nucleotides line up with TRBD1. The CDR3 is made up of 16 amino acids. The germline gives CDR1 KGHSH, CDR2 LQKENI. V was clipped by 3 bases and J by 4 bases; unmatched bases: 7. The CDR3, as DNA: TGTGCCAGCTCACCCGGGACAGGGGGTTCCCTCTATGGCTACACCTTC. Its translation is CASSPGTGGSLYGYTF.

This chain links TRBV9 with TRBJ1-5; D is possibly TRBD1 (6 bases). Germline V CDR1 and CDR2: SGDLS, YYNGEE. Trimming pared 3 bases from V and 1 base from J, leaving 8 bases between. The CDR3 totals 14 residues. The CDR3 reads CASSEGGSNQPQHF. CDR3 DNA sequence: TGTGCCAGCAGCGAGGGGGGGAGCAATCAGCCCCAGCATTTT.

The chain recombines TRBV6-4 with TRBJ2-3; 8 nucleotides align to TRBD2. This CDR3 spans 13 amino acids. From germline, CDR1 is MRHNA and CDR2 SNTAGT. J lost 2 bases, V lost 8 bases, and 3 bases had no gene match. The CDR3 protein is CASSGGATDTQYF. CDR3 in DNA: TGTGCCAGCTCCGGGGGGGCCACAGATACGCAGTATTTT.

The rearrangement uses TRBV7-9 and TRBJ1-1; D unclear. Germline values: CDR1 SEHNR, CDR2 FQNEAQ (reference sequence). The CDR3 is 10 residues long. Trimming cost V 11 bases and J 2 bases, with 6 bases left between them. CDR3 sequence (DNA): TGTGCCCTGACAAACACTGAAGCTTTCTTT. This sequence encodes CALTNTEAFF.

The V call is TRBV18, the J call TRBJ2-7; D possibly corresponds to TRBD1 (6 bases). Germline-derived CDR1 and CDR2 are KGHSH and LQKENI. This CDR3 is 13 amino acids long. V gave up 2 bases and J gave up 6 bases, with 11 bases separating them. CDR3 coding DNA: TGTGCCAGCTCACCAGGACAGAAGCTCGAGCAGTACTTC. It is translated as CASSPGQKLEQYF.

The CDR3 bases are TGTGCCAGCAGCCAAGGAAGGGGCTTTTATGGCTACACCTTC. This gives the protein CASSQGRGFYGYTF. This chain connects TRBV4-2 to TRBJ1-2; weak D call: TRBD1 (5 bases). The CDR3 runs to 14 residues. V was cut by 1 base and J by 5 bases, with 11 bases left in between. CDR1 LGHNA and CDR2 YNFKEQ come from the germline V gene.

This clone was seen just once. The chain uses TRBV6-6 and TRBJ2-3; 9 bases are shared with TRBD2. The CDR3 is 16 residues long. From germline, CDR1 is MNHNY and CDR2 SVGAGI (reference sequence). Losses at the gene ends were 10 bases for V and 6 bases for J; bases not matched to a gene: 17. The CDR3 spells CATEGGRGGSGDTQYF. The CDR3 bases are TGTGCCACCGAAGGGGGGCGGGGGGGCTCGGGTGATACGCAGTATTTT.

The chain couples TRBV19 to TRBJ1-2; TRBD1 is a possible D gene (5 bases). The CDR3 is 15 residues long. Looked up from germline, CDR1 is LNHDA and CDR2 is SQIVND (reference sequence). With 7 bases removed from V and 0 bases from J, the gap between germline ends came to 15 bases. CDR3 DNA sequence: TGTGCCAGTACCGGGGCCGGGACTACTAACTATGGCTACACCTTC. Its protein is CASTGAGTTNYGYTF. The full variable domain, in which reference TRBV19 and TRBJ1-2 provide the parts outside the CDR3, is DGGITQSPKYLFRKEGQNVTLSCEQNLNHDAMYWYRQDPGQGLRLIYYSQIVNDFQKGDIAEGYSVSREKKESFPLTVTSAQKNPTAFYLCASTGAGTTNYGYTFGSGTRLTVV.

This chain links TRBV7-7 with TRBJ2-5; 7 nucleotides align to TRBD2. This CDR3 has 14 residues. With V trimmed by 1 base and J by 1 base, 0 bases remained unmatched. Per germline, CDR1 SSHAT and CDR2 FNYEAQ (reference sequence). The CDR3 is CASSLGGGQETQYF. The CDR3 DNA sequence: TGTGCCAGCAGCTTAGGGGGGGGCCAAGAGACCCAGTACTTC.

The V call is TRBV6-4, the J call TRBJ2-2; 9 nucleotides line up with TRBD2. The germline V gene encodes CDR1 MRHNA and CDR2 SNTAGT. This CDR3 spans 13 amino acids. V was clipped by 8 bases and J by 5 bases; unmatched bases: 3. The DNA of the CDR3 is TGTGCCAGCTCTAGCGGGGAGACCGGGGAGCTGTTTTTT. This sequence encodes CASSSGETGELFF.

The chain links TRBV6-5 to TRBJ2-5; the match to TRBD2 covers 8 bases. The germline CDR1 and CDR2 sequences are MNHEY and SVGAGI. This CDR3 is 15 amino acids long. V lost 5 bases and J lost 5; bases outside the gene matches: 10. The CDR3, as DNA: TGTGCCAGCAGTCCACTCGGGGGGGGAGGGGAGACCCAGTACTTC. This gives the protein CASSPLGGGGETQYF.

The V and J genes are TRBV5-6 and TRBJ2-7, with D perhaps TRBD1 (5 bases). Germline values: CDR1 SGHDT, CDR2 YYEEEE. This CDR3 has 17 residues. V lost 2 bases and J lost 3, with 21 bases in between. The CDR3 reads CASSLSQGKFPGYEQYF. The DNA of the CDR3 is TGTGCCAGCAGCTTAAGCCAGGGAAAATTCCCAGGCTACGAGCAGTACTTC.

In this sample, this clone turned up once. The chain employs TRBV9 and TRBJ2-5; TRBD2 agrees at 9 bases. V trimming: 1 base; J trimming: 5 bases; junction bases outside the gene matches: 6. CDR1 is SGDLS, CDR2 YYNGEE, per germline. The CDR3 is made up of 15 amino acids. CDR3 sequence (DNA): TGTGCCAGCAGCGTAAGCGGGGGGCCGGGGGAGACCCAGTACTTC. Translation gives CASSVSGGPGETQYF.

The gene calls are TRBV7-2 and TRBJ1-2; D remains unclear. From germline, CDR1 is SGHTA and CDR2 FQGNSA. The CDR3 runs 13 residues. V shed 5 bases and J shed 1 base, with 8 bases lying between them. DNA for the CDR3: TGTGCCAGCAGCCCTTCGAGTAACTATGGCTACACCTTC. Translated: CASSPSSNYGYTF.

V and J are TRBV6-6 and TRBJ2-7; a possible D gene is TRBD1 (5 bases). The CDR3 runs to 15 residues. Between the trimmed V and J ends, which lost 5 bases and 3 bases, there was a span of 17 bases. The germline V gene encodes CDR1 MNHNY and CDR2 SVGAGI (reference sequence). The CDR3 DNA follows: TGTGCCAGCAGTCCATTGGCAGGGTACGACTACGAGCAGTACTTC. Translation: CASSPLAGYDYEQYF.

Here the CDR3 DNA reads TGTGCCAGCAGCTCGGGACAGTTTCCCTCAAAGGGGCAGTTCTTC. This codes for CASSSGQFPSKGQFF. The rearrangement joins TRBV5-6 to TRBJ2-1; 7 bases map to TRBD1. Germline CDR1 and CDR2: SGHDT and YYEEEE. The trim removed 3 bases at V and 12 bases at J, leaving 15 bases unmatched. There are 15 residues in the CDR3.

The J gene is TRBJ2-5, the V gene TRBV29-1, with 7 nucleotides matching TRBD1. With 6 bases clipped from V and 1 base from J, the junction kept 11 bases outside the gene matches. Germline V gene sequence: CDR1 SQVTM, CDR2 ANQGSEA. The CDR3 has 15 amino acids. The CDR3 region has the DNA TGCAGCGTCTCCCCCCACGACAGGGCCCAAGAGACCCAGTACTTC. Translated, it gives CSVSPHDRAQETQYF.

This chain links TRBV2 with TRBJ2-7; 9 positions match TRBD2. Germline values: CDR1 SNHLY, CDR2 FYNNEI. The CDR3 length is 15 residues. V was pared by 7 bases and J by 4 bases, with 11 bases of the junction left unmatched. The CDR3 here is CASTRGGLAGYEQYF. In DNA, the CDR3 is TGTGCCAGCACCCGAGGCGGTCTAGCGGGGTACGAGCAGTACTTC. Filled out from reference TRBV2 and TRBJ2-7, the complete variable domain reads EPEVTQTPSHQVTQMGQEVILRCVPISNHLYFYWYRQILGQKVEFLVSFYNNEISEKSEIFDDQFSVERPDGSNFTLKIRSTKLEDSAMYFCASTRGGLAGYEQYFGPGTRLTVT.

This clone was counted once. The genes are TRBV9 and TRBJ1-3; TRBD1 matches 7 bases. Germline-derived CDR1 and CDR2 are SGDLS and YYNGEE. CDR3 length: 16 residues. J lost 1 base, V lost 0 bases, and 4 bases had no gene match. The CDR3: CASSVEGARSGNTIYF. In DNA, the CDR3 is TGTGCCAGCAGCGTAGAGGGGGCGCGGTCTGGAAACACCATATATTTT.

The J gene is TRBJ2-2, the V gene TRBV13, with 8 bases identical to TRBD2. Trimming removed 5 bases from V and 5 bases from J; junction bases left unmatched: 13. CDR1 PRHDT and CDR2 FYEKMQ come from the germline V gene (reference sequence). The CDR3 loop spans 17 amino acids. Written as DNA, the CDR3 is TGTGCCAGCAGCACCTTAATTGGACTAGCAGCTACCGGGGAGCTGTTTTTT. Translating gives CASSTLIGLAATGELFF.

The rearrangement joins TRBV15 to TRBJ2-7; TRBD1 matches 7 bases. The CDR3 is 16 amino acids. The germline V gene encodes CDR1 LNHNV and CDR2 YYDKDF (reference sequence). The junction had 6 bases not matched to a gene; V was cut back by 1 base and J by 0 bases. DNA for the CDR3: TGTGCCACCAGCAGAGGACGAGGGGGCTACTCCTACGAGCAGTACTTC. This codes for CATSRGRGGYSYEQYF.

The chain is built from TRBV18 and TRBJ1-1; perhaps TRBD1 as D (5 bases). CDR1 and CDR2 from the germline V gene are KGHSH and LQKENI. V lost 3 bases and J lost 10, with 30 bases in between. The CDR3 sequence is 18 residues long. The CDR3 spells CASSPIQGADSGQVVAFF. The CDR3 DNA follows: TGTGCCAGCTCACCCATTCAGGGCGCTGACTCTGGGCAAGTGGTAGCTTTCTTT.